This entry features one T cell receptor (beta chain) sequence. The data derive from a study of cytomegalovirus exposure and HLA in healthy donors. V was cut by 0 bases and J by 0 bases, with 15 bases left in between. This CDR3 is built from 17 residues. Germline V gives CDR1 SGHRS, CDR2 YFSETQ. Clones were read by immunoSEQ multiplex PCR, and TCRdb kept only the in-frame ones, dropping some. The sample lists approximately 170,000 clones, roughly 85% occurring once. Sequencing was done on a sample of PBMCs. The sequence derives from a man aged 18 to 29 in good health and CMV-seropositive. V usage is TRBV5-1 and J usage is TRBJ1-2; perhaps TRBD1 as D (5 bases). This CDR3 reads CASSLEAVGAANYGYTF. The CDR3 DNA follows: TGCGCCAGCAGCTTGGAGGCAGTTGGGGCTGCTAACTATGGCTACACCTTC. Supplemented by reference TRBV5-1 and TRBJ1-2, the full variable domain reads KAGVTQTPRYLIKTRGQQVTLSCSPISGHRSVSWYQQTPGQGLQFLFEYFSETQRNKGNFPGRFSGRQFSNSRSEMNVSTLELGDSALYLCASSLEAVGAANYGYTFGSGTRLTVV.